The TCR beta chain under discussion was sequenced for a study of molecular identifiers for immune sequencing clone quantification (dated by TCRdb to between 2017 and 2018). With respect to the entire study: For a replicate experiment, the RNA from either 20,000 or 100,000 naive CD8 T cells was divided into five aliquots, and four of those aliquots went on to sequencing. CD8 T cells were used in a methods study to benchmark molecular-identifier clustering-based TCR repertoire sequencing (MIDCIRS) and TCR RNA copy counting.

Points the paper makes about the study in general: A single cell's worth of spiked-in Jurkat TCR RNA was reported detectable even among 850,000 to 1,000,000 naive CD8 T cells. Highly expanded clone sizes could be underestimated if identical TCR molecules share a barcode. Modeling indicated approximately 2.7 TCR RNA copies recovered per cell, compared with about 10 by digital PCR, which implies a capture efficiency of around 31%. In CMV-specific effector cells, clones with more than 20 RNA copies contained over 99% of molecules, whereas in naive cells such clones contained under 1% of molecules. Spiked-in Jurkat TCR RNA (approximately 10 copies' worth), which is not part of the donor repertoire, was contained in the naive libraries. Without barcode sub-clustering, chimeric consensus sequences inflated TCR diversity; chimeras reached as high as 47%.

This clonotype has ten or more counts. Its recognized antigen is unknown. Base quality data are lacking; no much larger clone is found one base away. Libraries of naive CD8 T cells were built from anywhere between roughly 19,000 and 1,000,000 sorted cells, with 10%, 30% or 50% of the purified RNA used. Naive CD8 T cells were FACS-sorted as CD8+CD4-CCR7+CD45RA+ on a BD FACSAria II into RLT Plus buffer. To test detection sensitivity, Jurkat RNA equivalent to over 8 TCR copies was spiked into samples of about 20,000-1,100,000 naive CD8 T cells. CD8 T cells were enriched using RosetteSep CD8+ T Cell Enrichment Cocktail and Ficoll-Paque, and the enriched cells then underwent ACK red cell lysis. Library preparation used PCR. For sequencing, a NextSeq 500 was employed. Preparation of bulk TCR libraries followed a previously described approach, with the TCR primers listed in Table S5. Purification of total RNA was performed with the Qiagen AllPrep DNA/RNA kit. Before analysis, reads from multiple sequencing runs of the same library were pooled. The study's own analysis went as follows. Only reads with exact TCR constant sequence were kept, trimmed to 150 nt, and grouped by their 12-nt molecular barcodes. Reads in each barcode group were sub-clustered using a 15% Levenshtein threshold, and a quality-weighted consensus sequence was built for each RNA molecule. Non-functional sequences were removed, as were lower-count sequences one edit away from another. Based on fitting two negative binomial distributions, any barcode sub-cluster with under 20% of the maximum read count was discarded. Starting from the raw public reads, TCRdb applied fastp trimming at Q25, assembled clones with MiXCR and retained in-frame beta chains. A single entry per CDR3 protein holds the most common genes and DNA from its merged rows. The V and J calls and clone size are TCRdb's, not the authors'. For this sample there are over 550,000 distinct CDR3 sequences; about 25% appear just once. The ten largest clonotypes hold about 0.84% of the sample.

Sequences LGHNA (CDR1) and YSLEER (CDR2) are obtained from the germline V gene. A distance of 22 bases separates the germline ends of V and J, which lose 4 bases and 0 bases respectively. The CDR3 measures 18 amino acids from cysteine to phenylalanine. The only DNA kept is the CDR3, 54 bases in frame from the first base. The clonotype was recovered from a human donor in good health. Some libraries in this study had Jurkat cell RNA spiked in. The sequencing sample was made of naive CD8+ T cells from blood, with Jurkat cell RNA spiked in. The cell subset or site label on this specimen signifies: FACS-sorted CD8+CD4-CCR7+CD45RA+ naive T cells. The chain is assembled from TRBV4-3 and TRBJ2-7; the best D guess is TRBD2, with 5 bases matching. The nucleotide sequence reads TGCGCCAGCAGCCCGGAGGTCGTCCGCCTCCAACTCTCCTACGAGCAGTACTTC. It codes for CASSPEVVRLQLSYEQYF.